One sample yielded the 10 T cell receptor beta chains listed below, sequenced in a study of OX40 agonist ivuxolimab in advanced cancers. The assay was immunoSEQ multiplex PCR, and TCRdb's table has in-frame clones only and misses some. The sample includes about 58,000 clones, roughly nine tenths of them seen just once. The specimen comprised CD4+ or CD8+ T cells sorted from blood, sampled in a trial of the OX40 agonist ivuxolimab. Source of these receptors: an adult with an advanced solid tumor such as melanoma, head and neck, liver or kidney cancer.

This clone was observed once. The chain employs TRBV10-3 and TRBJ2-2; D is perhaps TRBD2 (6 bases). Trimming removed 10 bases at V and 0 bases at J, with 9 bases between. CDR1 ENHRY and CDR2 SYGVKD come from the germline V gene. The CDR3 has 13 residues. The CDR3 DNA is TGTGCCACGCTAGCGCCGAACACCGGGGAGCTGTTTTTT. Translation: CATLAPNTGELFF.

In this sample, this clone turned up a few times. The rearrangement joins TRBV28 to TRBJ1-4, with TRBD1 as a possible D gene (6 bases). Germline values: CDR1 MDHEN, CDR2 SYDVKM. The length of the CDR3 is 14 residues. V gave up 5 bases and J gave up 7 bases, with 14 bases separating them. CDR3 DNA sequence: TGTGCCAGCAGTGCAGGGGAATTAAGTGAAAAACTGTTTTTT. The encoded protein is CASSAGELSEKLFF.

In its sample, this clone was seen a few times. This chain connects TRBV13 to TRBJ2-1, with D hard to call. Trimming took 1 base from V and 11 from J, leaving 6 bases between them. CDR3 size: 11 residues. CDR1 is PRHDT, CDR2 FYEKMQ, per germline (reference sequence). For the CDR3, the DNA is TGTGCCAGCAGCTTAGTACGTCAGCAGTTCTTC. Translated: CASSLVRQQFF.

Worth noting for this clone: One end of the junction does not line up with germline, which may come from a read error. This chain links TRBV5-8 with TRBJ1-4, with a weak D call TRBD1 (5 bases). The germline CDR1 and CDR2 sequences are SGHTS and YDEGEE. This CDR3 spans 14 amino acids. The CDR3 sequence: CASSFGTGNEKLFF. The CDR3 bases are TGTGCCAGCAGCTTCGGGACGGGAAATGAAAAGCTGTTTTTT.

This clone is deemed medium-sized. The chain employs TRBV29-1 and TRBJ2-2, with 7 bases lining up with TRBD2. The germline V gene encodes CDR1 SQVTM and CDR2 ANQGSEA. The length of the CDR3 is 16 residues. V was clipped by 7 bases and J by 6 bases; unmatched bases: 17. CDR3 nucleotides: TGCAGCGCTTCCCGATTGGGAGGGGAAGAGGCCGGGGAGCTGTTTTTT. Translating it yields CSASRLGGEEAGELFF.

The chain couples TRBV9 to TRBJ2-1; 9 nucleotides align to TRBD2. This CDR3 region has 14 residues. From germline, CDR1 is SGDLS and CDR2 YYNGEE. Germline trimming cut 0 bases from V and 6 bases from J; bases unmatched to any gene: 1. The CDR3 DNA is TGTGCCAGCAGCGTAGAGGGACTAGCCAATGAGCAGTTCTTC. It specifies CASSVEGLANEQFF.

The V and J genes are TRBV27 and TRBJ1-2; the D gene is possibly TRBD1 (5 bases). Trimming took off 5 bases at V and 4 bases at J, with 20 bases between the two ends. Germline lookup yields CDR1 MNHEY and CDR2 SMNVEV (reference sequence). The CDR3 has 16 amino acids. CDR3 nucleotide sequence: TGTGCCAGCAGTCCCGGTCTACCACAGGCTATCTATGGCTACACCTTC. This codes for CASSPGLPQAIYGYTF.

V is TRBV4-2 and J is TRBJ2-1; 10 bases line up with TRBD2. Losses at the gene ends were 1 base for V and 5 bases for J; bases not matched to a gene: 5. This CDR3 region has 16 residues. The V gene's germline CDR1 is LGHNA and CDR2 YNFKEQ. In DNA, the CDR3 is TGTGCCAGCAGCCAAGCCGGACTAGCGGAAAACAATGAGCAGTTCTTC. Translation gives CASSQAGLAENNEQFF.

The rearrangement uses TRBV19 and TRBJ2-3; perhaps TRBD1 as D (5 bases). This CDR3 is 14 amino acids long. Germline lookup yields CDR1 LNHDA and CDR2 SQIVND (reference sequence). The germline V and J ends were trimmed by 8 bases and 4 bases, with 16 bases remaining between them. The CDR3: CASSRTPAADTQYF. CDR3 in DNA: TGTGCCAGTTCTCGGACACCCGCGGCAGATACGCAGTATTTT.

This chain joins TRBV9 and TRBJ2-1; D is unresolved. This CDR3 is built from 11 residues. Germline V gene lookup returns CDR1 SGDLS and CDR2 YYNGEE. V shed 4 bases and J shed 10 bases, with 9 bases lying between them. The CDR3 nucleotides are TGTGCCAGCAGCTCCGACCAGGAGCAGTTCTTC. Its translation: CASSSDQEQFF.